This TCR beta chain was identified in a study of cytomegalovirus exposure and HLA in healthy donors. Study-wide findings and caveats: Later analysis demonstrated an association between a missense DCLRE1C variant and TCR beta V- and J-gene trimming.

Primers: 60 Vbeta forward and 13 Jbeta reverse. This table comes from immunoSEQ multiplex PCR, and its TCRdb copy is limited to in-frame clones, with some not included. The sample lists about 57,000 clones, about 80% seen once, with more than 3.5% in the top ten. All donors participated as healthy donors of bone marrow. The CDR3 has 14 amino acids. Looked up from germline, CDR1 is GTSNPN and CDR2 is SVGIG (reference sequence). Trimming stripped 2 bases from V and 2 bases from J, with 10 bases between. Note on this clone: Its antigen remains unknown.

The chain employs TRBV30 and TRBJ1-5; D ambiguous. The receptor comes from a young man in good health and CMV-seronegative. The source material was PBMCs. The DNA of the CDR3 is TGTGCCTGGAGTACCGGGAAGGGCAATCAGCCCCAGCATTTT. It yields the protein CAWSTGKGNQPQHF.